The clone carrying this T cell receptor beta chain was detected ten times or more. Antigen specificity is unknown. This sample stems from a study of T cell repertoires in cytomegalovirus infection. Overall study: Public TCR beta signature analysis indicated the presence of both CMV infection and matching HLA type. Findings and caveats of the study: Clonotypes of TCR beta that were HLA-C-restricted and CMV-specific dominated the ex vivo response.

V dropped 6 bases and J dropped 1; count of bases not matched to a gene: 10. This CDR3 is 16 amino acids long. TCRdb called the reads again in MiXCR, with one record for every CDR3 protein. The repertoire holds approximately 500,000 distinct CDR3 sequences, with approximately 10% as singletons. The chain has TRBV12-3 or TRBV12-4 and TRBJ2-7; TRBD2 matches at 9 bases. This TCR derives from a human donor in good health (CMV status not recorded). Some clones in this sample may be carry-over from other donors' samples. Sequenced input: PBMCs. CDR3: CASSPSGAGFSYEQYF. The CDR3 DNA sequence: TGTGCCAGCAGCCCTAGCGGGGCCGGGTTTTCCTACGAGCAGTACTTC.